Listed here is a single T cell receptor (beta chain). Its antigen is not identified. This sample was included in a study of shared clonotypes between healthy human individuals. Naive CD8 cells comprised CD45RO-negative, CCR7-positively selected cells, excluding terminally differentiated effector memory CD45RA+ cells. Study-wide points: The study's rarefaction showed incomplete sorted-subset sequencing despite large depth.

V gave up 6 bases and J gave up 1 base; unmatched junction bases: 8. Germline CDR1 LGHNA, CDR2 YSLEER. The CDR3 is 15 residues long. Libraries were prepared by immunoSEQ multiplex PCR; TCRdb keeps only in-frame clonotypes and omits some of them. Of millions of clones in the sample, around 93% were seen once. Sequenced: naive CD8+ T cells from PBMCs. This receptor was identified in a man aged 18 to 29 in good health. Some clones in this sample may be carry-over from other donors' samples. The chain recombines TRBV4-3 with TRBJ1-2; TRBD1 agrees at 7 bases. The CDR3, as DNA: TGCGCCAGCAGTAGAGACAGGGACCGTAACTATGGCTACACCTTC. Translated, it gives CASSRDRDRNYGYTF.